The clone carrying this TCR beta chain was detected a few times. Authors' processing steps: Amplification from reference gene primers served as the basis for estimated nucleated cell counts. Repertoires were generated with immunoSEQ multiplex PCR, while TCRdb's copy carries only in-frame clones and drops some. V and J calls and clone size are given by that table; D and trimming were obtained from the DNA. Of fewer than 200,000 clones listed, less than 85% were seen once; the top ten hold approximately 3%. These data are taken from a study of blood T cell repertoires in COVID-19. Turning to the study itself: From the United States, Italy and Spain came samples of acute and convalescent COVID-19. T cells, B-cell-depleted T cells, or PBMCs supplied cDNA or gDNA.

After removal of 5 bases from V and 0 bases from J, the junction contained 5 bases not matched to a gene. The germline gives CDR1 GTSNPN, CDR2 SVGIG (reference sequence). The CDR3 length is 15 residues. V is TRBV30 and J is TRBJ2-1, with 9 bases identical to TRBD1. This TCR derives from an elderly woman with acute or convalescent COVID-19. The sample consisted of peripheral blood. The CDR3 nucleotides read TGTGCCTGGGACCGGGGACAGGGCTCCTACAATGAGCAGTTCTTC. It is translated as CAWDRGQGSYNEQFF.